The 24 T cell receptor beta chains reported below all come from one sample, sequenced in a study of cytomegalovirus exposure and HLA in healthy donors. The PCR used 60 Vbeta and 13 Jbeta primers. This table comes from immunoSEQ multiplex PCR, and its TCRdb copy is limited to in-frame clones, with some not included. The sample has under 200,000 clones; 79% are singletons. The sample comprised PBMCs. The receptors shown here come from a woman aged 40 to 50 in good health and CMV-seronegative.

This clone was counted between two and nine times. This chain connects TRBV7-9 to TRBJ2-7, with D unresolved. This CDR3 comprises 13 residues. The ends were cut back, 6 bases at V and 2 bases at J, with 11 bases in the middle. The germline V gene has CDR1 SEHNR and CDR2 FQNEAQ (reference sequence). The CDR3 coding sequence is TGTGCCAGCAGTCTCACCGTAGCCTACGAGCAGTACTTC. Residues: CASSLTVAYEQYF.

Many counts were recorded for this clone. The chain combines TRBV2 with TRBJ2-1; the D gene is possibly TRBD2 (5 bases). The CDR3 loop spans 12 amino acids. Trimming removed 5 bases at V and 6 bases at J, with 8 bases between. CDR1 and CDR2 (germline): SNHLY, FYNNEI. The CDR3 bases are TGTGCCAGCAGTCTAGCTATCAATGAGCAGTTCTTC. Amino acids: CASSLAINEQFF.

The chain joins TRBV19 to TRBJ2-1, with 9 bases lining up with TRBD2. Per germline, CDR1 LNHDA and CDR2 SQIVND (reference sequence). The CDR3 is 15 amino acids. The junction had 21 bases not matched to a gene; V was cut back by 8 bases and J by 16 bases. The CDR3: CASGAREGLGAPPFF. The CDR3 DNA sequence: TGTGCCAGTGGCGCGCGGGAGGGCCTCGGCGCACCCCCTTTCTTC. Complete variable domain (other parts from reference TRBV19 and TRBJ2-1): DGGITQSPKYLFRKEGQNVTLSCEQNLNHDAMYWYRQDPGQGLRLIYYSQIVNDFQKGDIAEGYSVSREKKESFPLTVTSAQKNPTAFYLCASGAREGLGAPPFFGPGTRLTVL.

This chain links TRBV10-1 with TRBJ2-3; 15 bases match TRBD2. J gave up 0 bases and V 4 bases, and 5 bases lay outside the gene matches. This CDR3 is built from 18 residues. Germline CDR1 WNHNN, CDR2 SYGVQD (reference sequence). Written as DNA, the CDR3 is TGCGCCAGCAGTGCAGGGACTAGCGGGGGGACTAGCACAGATACGCAGTATTTT. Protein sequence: CASSAGTSGGTSTDTQYF.

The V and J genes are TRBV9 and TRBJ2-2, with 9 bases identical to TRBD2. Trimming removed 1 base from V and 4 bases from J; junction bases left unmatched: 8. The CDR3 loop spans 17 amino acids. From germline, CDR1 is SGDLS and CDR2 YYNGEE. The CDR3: CASSVNSLAGFTGELFF. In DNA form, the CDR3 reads TGTGCCAGCAGCGTAAATTCTCTAGCGGGGTTCACCGGGGAGCTGTTTTTT.

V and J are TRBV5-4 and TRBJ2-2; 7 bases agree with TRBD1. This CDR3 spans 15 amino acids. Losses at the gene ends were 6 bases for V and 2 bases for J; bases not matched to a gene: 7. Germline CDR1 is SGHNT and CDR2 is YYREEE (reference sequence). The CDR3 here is CASTSLGGNTGELFF. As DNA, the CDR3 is TGTGCCAGCACCTCTCTAGGGGGCAACACCGGGGAGCTGTTTTTT.

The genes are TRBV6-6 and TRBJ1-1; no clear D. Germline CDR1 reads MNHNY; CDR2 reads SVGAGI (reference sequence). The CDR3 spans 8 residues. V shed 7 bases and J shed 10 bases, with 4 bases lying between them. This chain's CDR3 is CASTGAFF. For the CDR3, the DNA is TGTGCCAGCACCGGAGCTTTCTTT.

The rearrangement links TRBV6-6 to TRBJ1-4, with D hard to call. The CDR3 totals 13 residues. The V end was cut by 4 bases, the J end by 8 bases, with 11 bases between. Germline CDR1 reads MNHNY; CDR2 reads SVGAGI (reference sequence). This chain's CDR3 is CASSFLPREKLFF. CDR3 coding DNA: TGTGCCAGCAGTTTTCTACCGAGAGAAAAACTGTTTTTT.

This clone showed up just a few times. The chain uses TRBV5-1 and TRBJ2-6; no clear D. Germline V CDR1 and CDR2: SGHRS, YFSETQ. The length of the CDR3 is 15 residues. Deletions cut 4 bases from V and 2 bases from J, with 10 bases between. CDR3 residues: CASSPDGAGANVLTF. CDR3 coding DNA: TGCGCCAGCAGCCCCGACGGAGCTGGGGCCAACGTCCTGACTTTC. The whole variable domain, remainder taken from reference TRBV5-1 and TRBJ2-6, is KAGVTQTPRYLIKTRGQQVTLSCSPISGHRSVSWYQQTPGQGLQFLFEYFSETQRNKGNFPGRFSGRQFSNSRSEMNVSTLELGDSALYLCASSPDGAGANVLTFGAGSRLTVL.

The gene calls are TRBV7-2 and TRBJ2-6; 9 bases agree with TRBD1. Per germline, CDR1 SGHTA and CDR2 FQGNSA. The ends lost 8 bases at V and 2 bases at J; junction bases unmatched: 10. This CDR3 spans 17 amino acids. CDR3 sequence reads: CASRPGTGFPGANVLTF. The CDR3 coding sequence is TGTGCCAGCCGTCCCGGGACAGGGTTCCCTGGGGCCAACGTCCTGACTTTC.

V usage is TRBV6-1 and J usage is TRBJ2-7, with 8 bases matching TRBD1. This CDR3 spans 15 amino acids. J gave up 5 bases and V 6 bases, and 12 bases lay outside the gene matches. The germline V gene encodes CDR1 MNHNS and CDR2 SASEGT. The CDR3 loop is CASSAVRTGLNEQYF. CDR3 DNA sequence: TGTGCCAGCAGCGCCGTCCGGACAGGGTTGAACGAGCAGTACTTC.

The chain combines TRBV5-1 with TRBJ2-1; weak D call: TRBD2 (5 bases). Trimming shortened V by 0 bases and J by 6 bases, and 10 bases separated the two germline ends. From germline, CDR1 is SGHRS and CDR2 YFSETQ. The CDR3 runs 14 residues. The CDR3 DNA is TGCGCCAGCAGCTTGGCCGCGGGTAGCAATGAGCAGTTCTTC. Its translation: CASSLAAGSNEQFF.

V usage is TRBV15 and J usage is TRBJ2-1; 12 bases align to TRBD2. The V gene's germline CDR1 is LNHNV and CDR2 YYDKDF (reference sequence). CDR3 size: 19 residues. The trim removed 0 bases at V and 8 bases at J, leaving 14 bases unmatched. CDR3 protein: CATSRDFLRLAGEGDEQFF. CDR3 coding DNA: TGTGCCACCAGCAGAGATTTCCTCCGACTAGCGGGAGAAGGCGATGAGCAGTTCTTC.

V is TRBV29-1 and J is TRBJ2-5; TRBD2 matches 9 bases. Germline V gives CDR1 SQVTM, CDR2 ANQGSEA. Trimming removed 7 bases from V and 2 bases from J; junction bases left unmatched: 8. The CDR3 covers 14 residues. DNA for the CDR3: TGCAGCGGGAGACTAGCGGTAGATCAAGAGACCCAGTACTTC. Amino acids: CSGRLAVDQETQYF.

This CDR3 is CASSQVILPSSNQPQHF. The DNA of the CDR3 is TGCGCCAGCAGCCAAGTTATCCTACCCTCTAGCAATCAGCCCCAGCATTTT. V is TRBV4-1 and J is TRBJ1-5; the D is unclear. V was cut by 1 base and J by 0 bases, with 13 bases left in between. The CDR3 runs to 17 residues. Germline CDR1 reads MGHRA; CDR2 reads YSYEKL.

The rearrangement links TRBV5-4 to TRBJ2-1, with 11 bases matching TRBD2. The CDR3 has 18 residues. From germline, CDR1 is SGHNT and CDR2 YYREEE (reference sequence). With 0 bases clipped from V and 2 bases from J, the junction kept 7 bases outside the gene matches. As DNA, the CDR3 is TGTGCCAGCAGCTTGGGGGTAGCGGGAGGGCCTGCCTACAATGAGCAGTTCTTC. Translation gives CASSLGVAGGPAYNEQFF. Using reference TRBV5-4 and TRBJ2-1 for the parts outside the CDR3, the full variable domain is ETGVTQSPTHLIKTRGQQVTLRCSSQSGHNTVSWYQQALGQGPQFIFQYYREEENGRGNFPPRFSGLQFPNYSSELNVNALELDDSALYLCASSLGVAGGPAYNEQFFGPGTRLTVL.

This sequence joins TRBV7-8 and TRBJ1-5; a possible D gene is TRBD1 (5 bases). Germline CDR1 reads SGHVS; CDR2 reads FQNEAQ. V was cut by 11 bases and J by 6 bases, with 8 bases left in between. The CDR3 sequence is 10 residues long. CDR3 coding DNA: TGTGCCTCCGGGGGTCAGCCCCAGCATTTT. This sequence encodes CASGGQPQHF.

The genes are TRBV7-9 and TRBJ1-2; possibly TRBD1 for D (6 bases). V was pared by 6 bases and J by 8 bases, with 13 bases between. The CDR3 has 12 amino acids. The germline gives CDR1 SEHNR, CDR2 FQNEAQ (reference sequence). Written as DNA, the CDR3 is TGTGCCAGCAGTCCTACAGGGTTCGGCTACACCTTC. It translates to CASSPTGFGYTF.

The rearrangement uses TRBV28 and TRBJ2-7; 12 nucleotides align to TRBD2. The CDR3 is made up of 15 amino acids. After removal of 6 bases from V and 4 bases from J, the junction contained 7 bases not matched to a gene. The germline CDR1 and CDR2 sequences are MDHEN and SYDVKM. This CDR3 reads CASRPSGRAYYEQYF. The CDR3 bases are TGTGCCAGCAGACCTAGCGGGAGGGCTTATTACGAGCAGTACTTC. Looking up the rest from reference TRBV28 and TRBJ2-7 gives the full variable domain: DVKVTQSSRYLVKRTGEKVFLECVQDMDHENMFWYRQDPGLGLRLIYFSYDVKMKEKGDIPEGYSVSREKKERFSLILESASTNQTSMYLCASRPSGRAYYEQYFGPGTRLTVT.

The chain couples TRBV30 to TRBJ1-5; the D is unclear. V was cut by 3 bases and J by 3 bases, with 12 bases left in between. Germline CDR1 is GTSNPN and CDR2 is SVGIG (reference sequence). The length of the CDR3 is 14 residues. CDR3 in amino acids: CAWSSGQSNQPQHF. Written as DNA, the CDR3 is TGTGCCTGGAGCAGTGGGCAGTCCAATCAGCCCCAGCATTTT.

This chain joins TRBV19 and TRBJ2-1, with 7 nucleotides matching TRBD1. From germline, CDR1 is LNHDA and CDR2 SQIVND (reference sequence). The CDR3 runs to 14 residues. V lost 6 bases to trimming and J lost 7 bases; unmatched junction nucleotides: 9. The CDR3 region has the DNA TGTGCCAGTAGCGAAGGGGGCAGTAGGAATGAGCAGTTCTTC. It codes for CASSEGGSRNEQFF.

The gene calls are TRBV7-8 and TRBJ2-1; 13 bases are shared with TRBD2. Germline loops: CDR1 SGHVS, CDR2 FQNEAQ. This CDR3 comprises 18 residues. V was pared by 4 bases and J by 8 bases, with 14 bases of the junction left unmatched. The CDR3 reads CASSSYLGLAGAGDEQFF. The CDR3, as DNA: TGTGCCAGCAGCTCCTACCTCGGACTAGCGGGGGCGGGCGATGAGCAGTTCTTC.

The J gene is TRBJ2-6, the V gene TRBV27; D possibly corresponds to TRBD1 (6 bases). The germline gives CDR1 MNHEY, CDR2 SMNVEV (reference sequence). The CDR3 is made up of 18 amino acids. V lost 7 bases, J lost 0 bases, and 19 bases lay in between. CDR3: CASTRRGGVISGANVLTF. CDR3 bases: TGTGCCAGCACCCGTAGAGGGGGTGTCATCTCTGGGGCCAACGTCCTGACTTTC. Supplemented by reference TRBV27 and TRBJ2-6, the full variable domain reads EAQVTQNPRYLITVTGKKLTVTCSQNMNHEYMSWYRQDPGLGLRQIYYSMNVEVTDKGDVPEGYKVSRKEKRNFPLILESPSPNQTSLYFCASTRRGGVISGANVLTFGAGSRLTVL.

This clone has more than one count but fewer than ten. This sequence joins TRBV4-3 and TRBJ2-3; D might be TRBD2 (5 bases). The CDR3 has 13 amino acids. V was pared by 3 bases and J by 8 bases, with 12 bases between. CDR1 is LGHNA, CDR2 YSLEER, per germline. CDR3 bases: TGCGCCAGCAGCCATGAGACCAGCGGTACGCAGTATTTT. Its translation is CASSHETSGTQYF.